The rows below give T cell receptor beta chains drawn from one sample of a study of cytotoxic CD8 clonotypes in ibrutinib-treated CLL. TCRdb's copy holds only in-frame clones and misses some; the assay was immunoSEQ multiplex PCR. The sample holds more than 140,000 clones, 77% seen once. The sample in question was PBMCs, obtained after 12 months of ibrutinib treatment. These receptors originate from a human donor with chronic lymphocytic leukemia. Both conserved end residues are part of each CDR3.

TRBV27	TRBJ1-2	CASSLKWSGTRGYTF
TRBV9	TRBJ1-5	CASSARQGPGNQPQHF
TRBV7-6	TRBJ2-3	CASRFKGGADITDTQYF
TRBV15	TRBJ1-5	CATSRAQRWGNQPQHF
TRBV4-3	TRBJ2-7	CASSQDVDRGSYEQYF
TRBV2	TRBJ1-4	CASSEPQASRGIAKLFF
TRBV9	TRBJ1-1	CASSVTGPLPPRPEAFF
TRBV11-3	TRBJ2-7	CASNRGMGEQYF
TRBV4-2	TRBJ1-3	CASSQDYFGNRNTIYF
TRBV5-1	TRBJ2-5	CASSRDREKTQYF
TRBV19	TRBJ2-5	CASSIQIQETQYF
TRBV27	TRBJ2-7	CASSAGDFYEQYF
TRBV6-4	TRBJ2-1	CASSKETGTNEQFF
TRBV4-1	TRBJ2-2	CASSQDNPGQGAGELFF
TRBV10-1	TRBJ1-2	CASSELQDNYGYTF
TRBV27	NA	CASSPEGVGEQYF
TRBV10-3	TRBJ1-3	CAISSDPSSGNTIYF
TRBV18	TRBJ2-7	CASSRDIGPYEQYF
TRBV7-9	TRBJ2-1	CASSPGRSSYNEQFF
TRBV9	TRBJ2-3	CASSAGTATDTQYF
TRBV4-3	TRBJ2-5	CASSQVWQALETQYF
TRBV4-2	TRBJ1-6	CASSRDTGFSPLHF
TRBV9	NA	CASSVGGTAYEQYF
TRBV7-2	TRBJ2-7	CASSLGLRGTYEQYF
TRBV6-5	TRBJ2-7	CASSYRSPTYEQYF
TRBV29-1	TRBJ2-3	CSVESGGAGDTQYF
TRBV28	TRBJ2-5	CASRQGGLETQYF
TRBV12-5	TRBJ2-2	CASGLPRDSGNTGELFF
TRBV19	TRBJ1-1	CASSVRGTGTEAFF
TRBV6-4	TRBJ1-6	CASSPLGQGTGSPLHF
TRBV2	TRBJ1-2	CASVEGGGRNYGYTF
TRBV5-1	TRBJ1-1	CASSYTGGSGTEAFF
TRBV5-6	TRBJ1-2	CASSLGSSVKGYGYTF
TRBV15	TRBJ2-3	CATSRGGGGAWADTQYF
TRBV7-9	TRBJ2-3	CASSSPGTDTQYF
TRBV11-1	TRBJ2-4	CASSFGQGDGNIQYF
TRBV5-1	TRBJ2-3	CASSIENTQYF
TRBV7-8	TRBJ2-7	CASSLDFTSSYEQYF
TRBV29-1	TRBJ2-3	CSVGVSSTDTQYF
TRBV5-1	TRBJ2-5	CASSLGTGVAETQYF
TRBV5-6	TRBJ2-1	CASSFRDGEQFF
TRBV7-3	TRBJ2-7	CASSLRLPATEREQYF
TRBV18	TRBJ1-2	CASSPSGGAGYTF
TRBV4-1	TRBJ1-3	CASSLDDRGHGNTIYF
TRBV7-2	TRBJ2-7	CASSFVQSRSYEQYF
TRBV18	TRBJ2-7	CASSPAGTGEGLNSYEQYF
TRBV6-5	TRBJ1-1	CACSRWLDGTEAFF
TRBV27	TRBJ2-7	CASSFRREGPSYEQYF
TRBV25-1	TRBJ2-2	CASQQGNTGELFF
TRBV28	TRBJ2-7	CASSFMREGLHEQYF
TRBV5-6	TRBJ1-2	CASSRRQIFTYGYTF
TRBV10-3	TRBJ1-2	CAISPRLYGYTF
TRBV5-4	TRBJ2-7	CASSWDRTNEQYF